This record looks at one TCR beta chain sequence and its context. This clone was seen just once. The target of this receptor is not known. Base quality data are lacking; no much larger clone is found one base away. The sample is drawn from a study of shared clonotypes between healthy human individuals (dated by TCRdb to the early 2020s). With respect to the entire study: Three men and a couple of women, aged 18 to 49 years, made up the cohort. For each donor, CD4 naive and CD4 memory were each given three plates, CD8 naive was given two plates, and CD8 memory was given one plate. To estimate repertoire size and how much clonotypes are shared between individuals, the study performed deep sequencing of blood TCR repertoires from roughly five healthy adults. To increase sequencing depth and limit assay-specific biases, TCR repertoire library preparation and sequencing were carried out by different laboratories using diverse techniques. Between about 0.8 and 9 billion PBMCs per donor were obtained by leukapheresis.

Points the paper makes about the study in general: About 4.5% of naive CD4, approximately 3.7% of naive CD8, approximately 2.2% of memory CD4, and 0.35% to 0.4% of memory CD8 clonotypes were shared across several donors. Clonotypes shared by all four sorted-subset donors showed higher generation probabilities than non-shared clonotypes. Naive subsets generally had larger estimated clonotype richness than memory subsets did. The genetic and exposure-history diversity represented was limited by the small number of donors. Based on pairwise subsampling, the degree of clonotype sharing among donors was expected to be affected by sequencing depth. Rarefaction of sorted-subset datasets indicated incomplete sequencing despite the large sequencing depth. Only blood was sampled, and tissue TCR repertoires likely differ from those in blood.

TCR CDR3 regions were amplified from genomic DNA by multiplex PCR using the deep immunoSEQ assay. Extracted genomic DNA from each cell subset was distributed evenly across all wells of several immunoSEQ 96-well plates, and each plate was treated as a replicate. For sorted subsets, each replicate PCR was loaded with roughly 200 ng genomic DNA, equivalent to 32,000 or so T cell genomes. The purified libraries were quantified using a Qubit 3.0 fluorometer, sized with a Bioanalyzer 2100, and then quantified again using the KAPA Library Quantification kit. Each immunoSEQ 96-well plate was sequenced on its own single-read 150-cycle Illumina NextSeq 550 flow cell. Regarding the original processing steps: Because only junctional sequences without quality scores were contained in the immunoSEQ output, filtering matching that applied to full-length reads could not be performed. To assign V/J genes and CDR3, sequences were annotated against IMGT germline references using PyIR, a Python wrapper for IgBLAST v1.9. Any read was removed if the V/J assignment was weak (E-value above 1e-6), the CDR3 was missing, or the read contained stop codons, out-of-frame junctions, or ambiguous translated residues. V3J clonotypes were defined as sequences sharing an identical inferred V gene, J gene, and CDR3 amino acid sequence. Percentage overlap between repertoires was computed as shared unique clonotypes divided by the size of the smaller repertoire. RTK rarefaction, the Chao1 estimator, and Recon v2.1 estimates of unobserved clonotypes were used to assess repertoire richness. Generation probabilities for all TCRbeta clonotypes obtained by the gDNA method from several donors were computed using OLGA. The source is immuneACCESS, and TCRdb retained only in-frame sequences with V and J called. Part of the clones is not carried over; for the studies checked, unresolved V genes explain less than half of this, and the remainder is unexplained. That table supplies the V and J calls and clone size; D and trimming were determined from the DNA. Within this sample are about 2.5 million clones, with 85% to 95% of them counted one time only. Clones ranked in the top ten supply approximately 0.39% of the sample.

The V end loses 7 bases and the J end loses 1 base, and a stretch of 12 bases separates them. Spanning cysteine to phenylalanine, the CDR3 consists of 14 amino acids. Kept here is only the CDR3 DNA, which spans 42 bases and is read in frame from base 1. CDR1 LNHDA and CDR2 SQIVND were looked up in the germline V gene (reference sequence). The donors were healthy, HIV-negative adults with no recently reported acute infections or vaccinations. Only Caucasian adults living in Nashville, Tennessee, USA were represented among the donors. CD4+ T cells were enriched by magnetic negative selection; naive cells were then positively selected on CD45RA, and the negative fraction formed the memory subset. Blood was collected by leukapheresis, and PBMCs were isolated by Ficoll-Histopaque density gradient centrifugation and then cryopreserved in liquid nitrogen vapor phase. Analytical flow cytometry was used to check the purity and quantity of every magnetically sorted T cell population. Genomic DNA was isolated from each sorted fraction and quantified by UV absorbance on a Nanodrop 2000c.

The sequenced material came from naive CD4+ T cells from PBMCs. What the cell subset or site label conveys for this sample: CD45RA+ positively selected. The sequence was obtained from a man aged 18 to 29 in good health. Some clones in this sample may be carry-over from other donors' samples. The chain links TRBV19 with TRBJ2-3, with the D segment possibly TRBD1 or TRBD2, each aligning over 5 bases. CDR3 sequence: CASNRDGRTDTQYF. The DNA sequence is TGTGCCAGTAATAGGGACGGACGCACAGATACGCAGTATTTT.